This T cell receptor beta chain was captured in a study of pediatric ulcerative colitis (dated by TCRdb to the late 2010s). About the study as a whole: Pancolitis was present in several ulcerative colitis patients and left-sided colitis in two, and histology consistent with ulcerative colitis was found in all of these patients. Ten or so newly diagnosed, treatment-naive pediatric ulcerative colitis patients and a few non-IBD control children each provided paired blood and rectal samples. By Pediatric Ulcerative Colitis Activity Index, a couple of patients had mild disease, several had moderate disease and three had acute severe colitis.

Beyond this particular receptor, the publication reports: The healthy control group was small, consisting of only four individuals. Rectal pinch biopsies may have included blood-derived T cells, especially in patients with overt colitis. A couple of rectal CDR3 clonotypes were detected in all ulcerative colitis patients and were not detected in any of the controls. For technical reasons, substantially fewer templates were yielded by the blood samples of two patients, and these blood samples were excluded from blood-rectal overlap analysis. Features of the rectal repertoire distinguished controls, mild-moderate colitis patients and acute severe colitis patients, and in acute severe colitis rectal diversity was lower because of clonal expansions. Because the repertoires came from total lymphocyte DNA, rare subsets such as regulatory T cells may have patterns that are not reflected. Compared with controls, ulcerative colitis patients showed significantly higher autologous blood-rectal clonal overlap, a finding that suggests increased T cell trafficking to inflamed tissue.

V is pruned by 0 bases and J by 5 bases, leaving 7 bases of the junction without a gene match. The germline V gene encodes CDR1 SGHDT and CDR2 YYEEEE. The CDR3 runs 15 amino acids, cysteine and phenylalanine included. Just the 45-base CDR3 DNA is kept, in frame starting at base 1. During colonoscopy, one to two rectal pinch biopsies were obtained for research purposes. Before the diagnostic colonoscopy, none of the ulcerative colitis patients had been given any immunosuppressive medication. Before DNA was isolated, the rectal biopsies underwent proteinase K digestion. The Wizard kit (Promega) was used to extract genomic DNA from both blood and intestinal samples. Comment on this clone: No antigen is known for it. Within one base of it there is no much larger clone, and no base qualities were kept.

Using the immunoSEQ TRB Survey service, rearranged CDR3 beta regions were amplified from genomic DNA with multiplex V and J primers. Survey-level sequencing depth of up to 500,000 reads per sample was used to keep depth equal across samples. Libraries were purified, pooled and sequenced on Illumina technology. In the original analysis: Productive clonality, sample overlap, pairwise scatters, CDR3 beta length, V/D/J gene usage and productiveness were all assessed with the immunoSEQ online tools. Alongside Shannon and Simpson indices, calculated diversity was computed as the number of unique rearrangements divided by total templates, multiplied by 100. For principal component analysis, Z-score normalized data were analyzed with the R prcomp function and the ggbiplot package. Morisita's index was used to quantify the clonal overlap between blood and rectum within each subject. Held by TCRdb, this immuneACCESS table contains in-frame sequences only and omits some clones. Under half of the omission traces to an unresolved V gene where checked; the cause of the rest is unknown. V and J calls and clone size are copied from that table; D and trimming were computed from the DNA. The sample records about 35,000 clones, roughly 81% of which are singletons. The ten top clones hold over 0.95% of the sample.

Recombination linked TRBV5-6 to TRBJ2-5; TRBD1 matches 7 bases in the middle. This TCR was sampled from a boy aged 5-17 years with mild ulcerative colitis. The sample consisted of gut tissue. The DNA sequence is given as TGTGCCAGCAGCTTGGACTACAGGGGCCGGGAGACCCAGTACTTC. It codes for CASSLDYRGRETQYF.